One TCR beta chain is described in this entry. This record belongs to a study of CD8 T cells in Susac syndrome. The T cells that were sequenced for TCR beta were CD8+ and CD4+ cells from blood. The authors reverse transcribed roughly 0.5 to 1 ug RNA with random hexamers. The authors amplified TCR beta CDR3 across 54 Vbeta and 13 Jbeta using immunoSEQ multiplex PCR. TCRdb analysed the immunoSEQ multiplex PCR reads with MiXCR anew, one entry per CDR3 protein. This table has about 150,000 distinct CDR3 sequences, 94% appearing once. Germline V gene sequence: CDR1 MNHNY, CDR2 SVGAGI (reference sequence). The V gene end was trimmed by 6 bases and the J gene end by 0 bases; junction bases not matched to a gene: 5. This CDR3 is built from 15 residues.

V usage is TRBV6-6 and J usage is TRBJ2-7; 10 bases map to TRBD2. This TCR was recovered from a human donor in good health. The specimen sequenced was CD4+ T cells from PBMCs. Here the CDR3 reads CASRPAGGSSYEQYF. The DNA of the CDR3 is TGTGCCAGCAGGCCAGCGGGAGGGAGCTCCTACGAGCAGTACTTC.